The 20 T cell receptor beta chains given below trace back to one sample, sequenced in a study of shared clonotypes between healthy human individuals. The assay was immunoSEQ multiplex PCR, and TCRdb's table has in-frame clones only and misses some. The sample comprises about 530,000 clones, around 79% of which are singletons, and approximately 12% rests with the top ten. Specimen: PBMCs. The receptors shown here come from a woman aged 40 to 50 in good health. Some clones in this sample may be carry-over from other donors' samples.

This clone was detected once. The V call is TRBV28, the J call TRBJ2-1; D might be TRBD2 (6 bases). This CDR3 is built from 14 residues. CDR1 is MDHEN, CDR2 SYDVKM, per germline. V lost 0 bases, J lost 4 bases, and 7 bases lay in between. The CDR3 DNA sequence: TGTGCCAGCAGTTTATGGGAGGGGTACAATGAGCAGTTCTTC. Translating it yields CASSLWEGYNEQFF.

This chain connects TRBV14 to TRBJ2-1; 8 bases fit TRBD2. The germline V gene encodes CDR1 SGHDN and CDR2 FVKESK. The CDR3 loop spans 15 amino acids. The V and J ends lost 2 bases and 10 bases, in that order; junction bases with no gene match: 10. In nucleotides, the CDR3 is TGTGCCAGCAGCCAACCACCAGCGGGAGAAGGAGAGCAGTTCTTC. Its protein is CASSQPPAGEGEQFF.

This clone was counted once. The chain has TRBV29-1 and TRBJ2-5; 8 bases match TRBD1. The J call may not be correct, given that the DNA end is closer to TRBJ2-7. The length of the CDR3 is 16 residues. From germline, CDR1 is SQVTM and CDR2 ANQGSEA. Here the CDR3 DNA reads TGCAGCGTTGAAGCCCCGGGCACAGGGGGCTCCTACGAGCAGTACTTC. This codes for CSVEAPGTGGSYEQYF.

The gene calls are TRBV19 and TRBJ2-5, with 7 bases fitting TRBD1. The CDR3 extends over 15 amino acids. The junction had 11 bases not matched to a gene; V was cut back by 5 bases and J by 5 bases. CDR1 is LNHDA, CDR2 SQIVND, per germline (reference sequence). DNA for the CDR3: TGTGCCAGTAGTGCCCTGACAGGGTACGAGGAGACCCAGTACTTC. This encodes CASSALTGYEETQYF. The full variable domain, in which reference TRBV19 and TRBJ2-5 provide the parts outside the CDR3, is DGGITQSPKYLFRKEGQNVTLSCEQNLNHDAMYWYRQDPGQGLRLIYYSQIVNDFQKGDIAEGYSVSREKKESFPLTVTSAQKNPTAFYLCASSALTGYEETQYFGPGTRLLVL.

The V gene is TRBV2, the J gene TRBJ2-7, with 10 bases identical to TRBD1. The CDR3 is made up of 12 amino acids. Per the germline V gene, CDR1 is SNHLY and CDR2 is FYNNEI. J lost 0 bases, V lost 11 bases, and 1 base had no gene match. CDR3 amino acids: CAGTGDSYEQYF. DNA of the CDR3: TGTGCCGGGACAGGGGACTCCTACGAGCAGTACTTC.

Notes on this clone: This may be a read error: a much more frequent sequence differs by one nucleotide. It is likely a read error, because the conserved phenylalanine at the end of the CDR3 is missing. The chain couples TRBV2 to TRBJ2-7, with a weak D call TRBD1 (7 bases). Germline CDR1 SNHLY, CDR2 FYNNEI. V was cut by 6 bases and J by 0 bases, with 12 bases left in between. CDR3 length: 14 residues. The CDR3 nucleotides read TGTGCCAGCAGGGAGGGACAGATCTCCTACGAGCAGTACCTC. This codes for CASREGQISYEQYL.

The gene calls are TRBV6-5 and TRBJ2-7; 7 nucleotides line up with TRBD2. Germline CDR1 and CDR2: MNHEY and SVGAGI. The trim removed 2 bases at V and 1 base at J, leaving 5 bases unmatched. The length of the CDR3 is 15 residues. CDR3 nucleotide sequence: TGTGCCAGCAGTTACGAGACTAGCAGTTCCTACGAGCAGTACTTC. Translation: CASSYETSSSYEQYF.

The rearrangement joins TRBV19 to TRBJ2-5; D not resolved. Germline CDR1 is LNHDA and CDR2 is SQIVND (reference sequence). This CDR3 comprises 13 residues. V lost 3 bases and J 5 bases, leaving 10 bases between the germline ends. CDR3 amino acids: CASSISRRETQYF. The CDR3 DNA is TGTGCCAGTAGTATTTCCCGGCGGGAGACCCAGTACTTC.

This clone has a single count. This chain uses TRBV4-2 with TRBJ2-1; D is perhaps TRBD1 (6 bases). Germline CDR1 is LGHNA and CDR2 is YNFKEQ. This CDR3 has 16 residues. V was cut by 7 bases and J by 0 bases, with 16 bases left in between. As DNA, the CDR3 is TGTGCCAGCAATCGCTACCGAGGGGGCTCCTACAATGAGCAGTTCTTC. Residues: CASNRYRGGSYNEQFF.

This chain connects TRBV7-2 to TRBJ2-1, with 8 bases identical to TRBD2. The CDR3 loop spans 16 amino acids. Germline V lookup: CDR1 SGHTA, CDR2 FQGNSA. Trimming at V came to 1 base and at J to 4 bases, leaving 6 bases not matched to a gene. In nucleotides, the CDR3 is TGTGCCAGCAGCTTAGAGAGCGGGAGTTCTTACAATGAGCAGTTCTTC. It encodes CASSLESGSSYNEQFF.

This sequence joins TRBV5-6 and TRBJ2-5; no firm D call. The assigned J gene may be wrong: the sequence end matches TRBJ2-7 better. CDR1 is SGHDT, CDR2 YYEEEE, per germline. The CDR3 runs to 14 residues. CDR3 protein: CASSLAPLYYEQYF. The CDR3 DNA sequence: TGTGCCAGCAGCTTGGCTCCTCTCTACTACGAGCAGTACTTC.

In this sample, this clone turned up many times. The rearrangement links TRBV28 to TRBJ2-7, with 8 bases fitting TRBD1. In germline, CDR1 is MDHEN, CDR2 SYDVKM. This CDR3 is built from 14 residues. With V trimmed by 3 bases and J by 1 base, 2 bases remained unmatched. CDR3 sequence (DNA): TGTGCCAGCAGTTTCAGGGGGCGATCCTACGAGCAGTACTTC. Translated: CASSFRGRSYEQYF.

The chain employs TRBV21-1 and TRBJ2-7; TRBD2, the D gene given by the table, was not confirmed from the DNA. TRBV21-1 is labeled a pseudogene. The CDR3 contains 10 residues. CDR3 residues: CAAAPDEQYF. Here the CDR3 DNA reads TGTGCCGCGGCTCCCGACGAGCAGTACTTC.

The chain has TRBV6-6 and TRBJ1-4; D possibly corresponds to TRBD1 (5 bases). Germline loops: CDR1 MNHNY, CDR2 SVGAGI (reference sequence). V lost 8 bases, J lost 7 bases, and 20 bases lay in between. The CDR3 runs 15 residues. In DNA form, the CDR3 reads TGTGCCAGCTGGGGCAGGGAGGTGGGCAGTGAAAAACTGTTTTTT. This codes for CASWGREVGSEKLFF.

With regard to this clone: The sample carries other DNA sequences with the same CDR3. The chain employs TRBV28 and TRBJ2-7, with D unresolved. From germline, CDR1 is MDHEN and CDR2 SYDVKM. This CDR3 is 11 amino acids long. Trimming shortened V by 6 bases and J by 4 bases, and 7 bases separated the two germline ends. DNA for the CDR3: TGTGCCAGCAGAGATCCTTACGAGCAGTACTTC. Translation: CASRDPYEQYF.

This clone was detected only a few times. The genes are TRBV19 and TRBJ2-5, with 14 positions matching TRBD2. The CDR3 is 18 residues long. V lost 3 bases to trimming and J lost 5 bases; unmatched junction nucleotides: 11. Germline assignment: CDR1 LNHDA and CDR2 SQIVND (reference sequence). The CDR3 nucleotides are TGTGCCAGTAGTATTAATTCTGGACTAGCGGGAGGACTGGAGACCCAGTACTTC. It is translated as CASSINSGLAGGLETQYF. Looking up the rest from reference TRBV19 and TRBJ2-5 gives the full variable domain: DGGITQSPKYLFRKEGQNVTLSCEQNLNHDAMYWYRQDPGQGLRLIYYSQIVNDFQKGDIAEGYSVSREKKESFPLTVTSAQKNPTAFYLCASSINSGLAGGLETQYFGPGTRLLVL.

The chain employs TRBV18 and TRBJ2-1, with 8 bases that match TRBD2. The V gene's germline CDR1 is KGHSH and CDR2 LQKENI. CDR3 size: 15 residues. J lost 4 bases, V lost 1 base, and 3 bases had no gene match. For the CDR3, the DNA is TGTGCCAGCTCACCACTGCGGGAGGCTTACAATGAGCAGTTCTTC. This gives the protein CASSPLREAYNEQFF.

Written as DNA, the CDR3 is TGTGCCAGCAGTGAAGCGACTAGCGGGATTAGGGATGAGCAGTTCTTC. It encodes CASSEATSGIRDEQFF. The rearrangement links TRBV2 to TRBJ2-1; 11 positions agree with TRBD2. With V trimmed by 0 bases and J by 8 bases, 6 bases remained unmatched. CDR3 length: 16 residues. Germline V CDR1 and CDR2: SNHLY, FYNNEI.

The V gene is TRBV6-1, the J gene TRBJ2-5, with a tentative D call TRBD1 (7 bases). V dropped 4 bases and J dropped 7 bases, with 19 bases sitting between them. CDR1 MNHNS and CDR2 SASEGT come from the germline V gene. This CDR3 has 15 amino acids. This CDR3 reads CASSVDRTTLGTQYF. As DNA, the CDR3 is TGTGCCAGCAGTGTGGACAGGACTACACTGGGGACCCAGTACTTC.

This chain's CDR3 is CASSSQGGAASYEQYF. In DNA form, the CDR3 reads TGTGCCAGCAGCTCCCAAGGAGGGGCGGCTAGCTACGAGCAGTACTTC. J is TRBJ2-7 and V is TRBV7-3; TRBD2 might be the D (6 bases). The CDR3 length is 16 residues. Per germline, CDR1 SGHTA and CDR2 FQGTGA. Trimming removed 4 bases at V and 3 bases at J, with 19 bases between.